The present T cell receptor (beta chain) was sequenced within a study of T-cell reconstitution after alpha-beta-depleted transplantation in children. Findings and limits, study-wide: At one year after transplant, newly produced T cells mostly accounted for T-cell counts and diversity. After transplant, at about two months, alpha-beta T cells were reportedly derived from several hundred expanded graft clones. Several patients had high TCRbeta diversity at day 60; it came from surviving recipient T cells and thymic progenitors.

Molecular barcoding with unique molecular identifiers was used for the TCRbeta library. TCRdb passed the PCR reads through MiXCR, listing each CDR3 protein once. The profile shows about 980,000 distinct CDR3 sequences, about 26% of them singletons. Germline V CDR1 and CDR2: SGHAT, FQNNGV. The CDR3 has 13 amino acids. V was cut by 5 bases and J by 8 bases, with 12 bases left in between. As for this clonotype: Antigen unknown.

This clonotype originated in a boy younger than two who had a stem cell transplant for SCID, so the T cells may come from the graft donor. The chain recombines TRBV11-2 with TRBJ1-4; unclear D gene. This specimen consisted of PBMCs, mostly from graft donor cells, obtained 360 days after TCRalphabeta/CD19-depleted stem cell transplant. CDR3: CASSRDNEEKLFF. CDR3 DNA: TGTGCCAGCAGCCGAGATAACGAAGAAAAACTGTTTTTT.